The 14 T cell receptor beta chains presented below share a single source sample, sequenced in a study of T cell responses to AZD1222 COVID-19 vaccine. Some clones are missing from TCRdb's copy, which holds only in-frame ones; the method was immunoSEQ multiplex PCR. The table lists under 140,000 clones, approximately 90% of them singletons. The sequencing used peripheral blood, collected 28 days after the second AZD1222 dose. The receptors originated from an adult who received the AZD1222 COVID-19 vaccine.

In DNA form, the CDR3 reads TGTGCCAGCAGCTTAGAACAGGGGGGCTACACCTTC. Amino acids: CASSLEQGGYTF. This chain joins TRBV7-8 and TRBJ1-2; 7 positions match TRBD1. CDR3 length equals 12 residues. CDR1 and CDR2 (germline): SGHVS, FQNEAQ. Trimming cost V 1 base and J 8 bases; bases outside gene matches: 1.

This chain connects TRBV24-1 to TRBJ1-5; the D is unclear. With 4 bases removed from V and 4 bases from J, the gap between germline ends came to 7 bases. There are 13 residues in the CDR3. From germline, CDR1 is KGHDR and CDR2 SFDVKD. As DNA, the CDR3 is TGTGCCACCAGTGAGAGCGGGAATCAGCCCCAGCATTTT. This sequence encodes CATSESGNQPQHF.

This chain links TRBV11-2 with TRBJ1-3, with D possibly TRBD1 on 5 matching bases. V was pared by 5 bases and J by 0 bases, with 14 bases between. The germline V gene has CDR1 SGHAT and CDR2 FQNNGV. The CDR3 totals 16 residues. The CDR3 nucleotides are TGTGCCAGCAGCCCACCCGGGACTCACTCTGGAAACACCATATATTTT. Amino acid sequence: CASSPPGTHSGNTIYF.

The chain carries TRBV30 and TRBJ1-5; D is possibly TRBD1 (5 bases). V lost 2 bases and J 6 bases, leaving 11 bases between the germline ends. The CDR3 spans 13 residues. Germline V gene sequence: CDR1 GTSNPN, CDR2 SVGIG (reference sequence). The CDR3 sequence: CAWSRQGGQPQHF. In nucleotides, the CDR3 is TGTGCCTGGAGTCGCCAGGGTGGTCAGCCCCAGCATTTT.

The gene calls are TRBV5-4 and TRBJ2-3, with 7 bases identical to TRBD2. Trimming removed 4 bases from V and 0 bases from J; junction bases left unmatched: 5. CDR1 is SGHNT and CDR2 is YYREEE in the germline V gene (reference sequence). The CDR3 is 15 residues long. The CDR3 DNA reads as TGTGCCAGCAGCGCGGGGGTTTCTAGCACAGATACGCAGTATTTT. This codes for CASSAGVSSTDTQYF.

The DNA of the CDR3 is TGTGCCAGCAGCCAATCCTCGACAGGCCACTATGGCTACACCTTC. Its translation is CASSQSSTGHYGYTF. The chain carries TRBV7-2 and TRBJ1-2; D possibly corresponds to TRBD1 (6 bases). V lost 5 bases, J lost 3 bases, and 16 bases lay in between. Per the germline V gene, CDR1 is SGHTA and CDR2 is FQGNSA. This CDR3 comprises 15 residues.

The rearrangement uses TRBV28 and TRBJ1-5, with 9 bases lining up with TRBD1. Losses at the gene ends were 1 base for V and 2 bases for J; bases not matched to a gene: 9. CDR1 and CDR2 (germline): MDHEN, SYDVKM. The CDR3 runs to 18 residues. In DNA form, the CDR3 reads TGTGCCAGCAGTTTATTTTTGGGGACAGGGCGGGGCAATCAGCCCCAGCATTTT. As protein: CASSLFLGTGRGNQPQHF.

The J gene is TRBJ2-1, the V gene TRBV19; TRBD1 aligns across 7 bases. The CDR3 has 14 amino acids. Per germline, CDR1 LNHDA and CDR2 SQIVND (reference sequence). J was trimmed by 4 bases and V by 6 bases; bases with no gene match: 6. The CDR3 is CASSAGTVYNEQFF. CDR3 nucleotides: TGTGCCAGTAGCGCCGGGACAGTATACAATGAGCAGTTCTTC.

The gene calls are TRBV7-9 and TRBJ1-1; 7 bases fit TRBD1. Germline CDR1 reads SEHNR; CDR2 reads FQNEAQ (reference sequence). The V segment lost 3 bases and the J segment 5 bases; nucleotides outside the gene matches: 6. The CDR3 has 14 amino acids. In nucleotides, the CDR3 is TGTGCCAGCAGCTTCAGACAGGGAGGGACTGAAGCTTTCTTT. It specifies CASSFRQGGTEAFF.

The chain couples TRBV3-1 (or the pseudogene TRBV3-2) to TRBJ2-3; 16 bases map to TRBD2. Unmatched junction bases numbered 10, after V lost 1 base and J lost 6 bases. The CDR3 consists of 19 residues. Germline CDR1 is LGHDT and CDR2 is YNNKEL (reference sequence). This CDR3 reads CASSQVGTSGRAEADTQYF. CDR3 coding DNA: TGTGCCAGCAGCCAAGTGGGGACTAGCGGGAGGGCCGAGGCGGATACGCAGTATTTT.

V and J are TRBV5-1 and TRBJ2-7, with TRBD1 as a possible D gene (5 bases). CDR1 and CDR2 from the germline V gene are SGHRS and YFSETQ. Trimming took 0 bases from V and 5 from J, leaving 9 bases between them. This CDR3 is 13 amino acids long. The CDR3 region is CASSLGGADEQYF. As DNA, the CDR3 is TGCGCCAGCAGCTTGGGGGGCGCTGACGAGCAGTACTTC.

The CDR3 protein is CASSLVWRGGDTEAFF. CDR3 DNA: TGCGCCAGCAGCTTGGTGTGGCGGGGTGGGGACACTGAAGCTTTCTTT. The V call is TRBV5-1, the J call TRBJ1-1, with D unclear. V was pared by 0 bases and J by 3 bases, with 15 bases between. The length of the CDR3 is 16 residues. Germline values: CDR1 SGHRS, CDR2 YFSETQ.

This CDR3 is CARRVYGNQPQHF. Here the CDR3 DNA reads TGTGCCAGGAGAGTATACGGCAATCAGCCCCAGCATTTT. The chain recombines TRBV19 with TRBJ1-5; D unclear. Germline assignment: CDR1 LNHDA and CDR2 SQIVND (reference sequence). There are 13 residues in the CDR3. The V end lost 9 bases, the J end lost 2 bases, and 11 bases lay between the germline ends.

This clone was observed a handful of times. The V call is TRBV14, the J call TRBJ2-1, with 14 bases aligning to TRBD2. Germline V gene lookup returns CDR1 SGHDN and CDR2 FVKESK. The CDR3 spans 15 residues. The junction had 5 bases not matched to a gene; V was cut back by 4 bases and J by 9 bases. The CDR3 is CASSRGTSGGTEQFF. The DNA for the CDR3 is TGTGCCAGCAGCCGCGGGACTAGCGGGGGCACTGAGCAGTTCTTC.